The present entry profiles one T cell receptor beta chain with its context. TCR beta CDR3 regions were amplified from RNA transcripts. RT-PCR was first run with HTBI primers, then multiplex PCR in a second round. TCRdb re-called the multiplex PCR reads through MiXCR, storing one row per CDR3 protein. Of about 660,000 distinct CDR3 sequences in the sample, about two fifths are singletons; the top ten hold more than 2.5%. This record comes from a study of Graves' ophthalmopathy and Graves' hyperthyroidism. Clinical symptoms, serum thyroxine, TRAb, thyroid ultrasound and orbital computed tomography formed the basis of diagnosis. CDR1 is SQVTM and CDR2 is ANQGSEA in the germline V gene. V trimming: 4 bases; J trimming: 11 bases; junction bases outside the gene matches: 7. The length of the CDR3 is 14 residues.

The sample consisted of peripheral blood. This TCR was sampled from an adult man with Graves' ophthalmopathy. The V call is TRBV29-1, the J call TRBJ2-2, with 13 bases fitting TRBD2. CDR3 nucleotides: TGCAGCGTTGCGAGGACTAGCGGGAGCGGCGAGCTGTTTTTT. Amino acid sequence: CSVARTSGSGELFF.